These T cell receptor beta chains were read from a single sample in a study of shared clonotypes between healthy human individuals. This table comes from immunoSEQ multiplex PCR, and its TCRdb copy is limited to in-frame clones, with some not included. The data contain roughly 2,500,000 clones, 93% of them singletons. Sequencing was carried out using naive CD4+ T cells from PBMCs. These receptors were collected from a man in his late teens or twenties in good health. Some clones in this sample may be carry-over from other donors' samples. Each CDR3 is given with its conserved first and last residue. D genes are given only for firm matches. Rows give clone size only sometimes, using once, few, many, or a class for an expanded clone.

TRBD2,TRBV7-2,.,TRBJ2-2,TGTGCCAGCAGCTTGAGCGGGGCCCCCCGCAACACCGGGGAGCTGTTTTTT,CASSLSGAPRNTGELFF
.,TRBV4-1,.,TRBJ2-3,TGCGCCAGCAGCCAAGAAGGACCTCCAAGTGCGGATACGCAGTATTTT,CASSQEGPPSADTQYF
TRBD2,TRBV7-2,.,TRBJ2-7,TGTGCCAGCAGCCGGACTAGTAACTACGAGCAGTACTTC,CASSRTSNYEQYF
TRBD1,TRBV30,.,TRBJ2-7,TGTGCCTCCCGGTACAGGGGCCACGAGCAGTACTTC,CASRYRGHEQYF
.,TRBV11-2,.,TRBJ2-7,TGTGCCAGCAGCTTGCGCTACGAGCAGTACTTC,CASSLRYEQYF
.,TRBV10-3,.,TRBJ2-7,TGTGCCATCAGAAGGACTACGCCGGTGGGCGAGCAGTACTTC,CAIRRTTPVGEQYF
TRBD1,TRBV28,.,TRBJ1-6,TGTGCCAGCAGCTTGACAGGGGGCGGTTCACCCCTCCACTTT,CASSLTGGGSPLHF
.,TRBV19,.,TRBJ2-2,TGTGCCAGTAGTATATTAGGTGTGGGCTGGGAAGGCACCGGGGAGCTGTTTTTT,CASSILGVGWEGTGELFF
TRBD1,TRBV28,.,TRBJ2-1,TGTGCCAGCAGCTCTCAAGGGGGACAGGGGTACAATGAGCAGTTCTTC,CASSSQGGQGYNEQFF
TRBD2,TRBV5-1,.,TRBJ2-3,TGCGCCAGCAGCTTGGGACTAGCGGGACGACCTAGCACAGATACGCAGTATTTT,CASSLGLAGRPSTDTQYF
TRBD1,TRBV4-3,.,TRBJ1-4,TGCGCCAGCAGCCCCAGACAGGGTTACGGACCAATTAATGAAAAACTGTTTTTT,CASSPRQGYGPINEKLFF
TRBD1,TRBV7-8,.,TRBJ2-2,TGTGCCAGCAGCTTAGAAGGGACAGGGACGGCCGGGGAGCTGTTTTTT,CASSLEGTGTAGELFF
TRBD1,TRBV10-3,.,TRBJ1-2,TGTGCCATCAGTTACCGGGACAGGGAGGACTATGGCTACACCTTC,CAISYRDREDYGYTF
.,TRBV10-3,.,TRBJ2-7,TGTGCCATCAGTGGGCAGGGAATGTACGAGCAGTACTTC,CAISGQGMYEQYF
.,TRBV6-1,.,TRBJ2-1,TGTGCCAGCACAAGCTCCTACAATGAGCAGTTCTTC,CASTSSYNEQFF
.,TRBV9,.,TRBJ2-7,TGTGCCAGCAGCCGGGGGGACAGACTGATAACCTACGAGCAGTACTTC,CASSRGDRLITYEQYF
.,TRBV7-3,once,TRBJ2-2,TGTGCCAGCAGCTCACAGTCGGACACCGGGGAGCTGTTTTTT,CASSSQSDTGELFF
.,TRBV28,.,TRBJ1-4,TGTGCCAGCCATGCGGGGAACAGTGAAAAACTGTTTTTT,CASHAGNSEKLFF
TRBD1,TRBV23-1,.,TRBJ1-5,TGCGCCAGCAGTCAATCTACAGGGGCCAGTCAGCCCCAGCATTTT,CASSQSTGASQPQHF
.,TRBV7-3,.,TRBJ2-7,TGTGCCAGCAGCTTAGGGGCGGGCTTTATTCCCTACGAGCAGTACTTC,CASSLGAGFIPYEQYF
TRBD1,TRBV18,.,TRBJ2-3,TGTGCCAGCTCACCGTACTGGGACAGACCAGATACGCAGTATTTT,CASSPYWDRPDTQYF
.,TRBV9,once,TRBJ2-5,TGTGCCAGCAGCGTCGGTCCGGGAGAGACCCAGTACTTC,CASSVGPGETQYF